This record looks at one T cell receptor (beta chain) sequence and its context. Its target is not known. This entry comes from a study of cytomegalovirus exposure and HLA in healthy donors. Study-level findings and limits: In an earlier analysis, most TCR beta V segments were productive about 87% or about 30% of the time. With later analysis, a missense DCLRE1C variant became linked to TCR beta V- and J-gene trimming.

This CDR3 spans 16 amino acids. Germline lookup yields CDR1 MDHEN and CDR2 SYDVKM. V lost 7 bases and J lost 1; bases outside the gene matches: 10. The study ran its PCR with 60 Vbeta and 13 Jbeta primers. Clones were sequenced by immunoSEQ multiplex PCR, and TCRdb holds only the in-frame ones, with some missing. The table shows approximately 190,000 clones, with around 87% occurring only once. This receptor was obtained from a man aged 25 to 45 in good health and CMV-seronegative. Sequencing was performed on PBMCs. This chain links TRBV28 with TRBJ1-1; TRBD1 matches 9 bases. The chain's CDR3 is CASTLGTGPANTEAFF. The CDR3 DNA sequence: TGTGCCAGCACCTTGGGGACAGGGCCCGCGAACACTGAAGCTTTCTTT.